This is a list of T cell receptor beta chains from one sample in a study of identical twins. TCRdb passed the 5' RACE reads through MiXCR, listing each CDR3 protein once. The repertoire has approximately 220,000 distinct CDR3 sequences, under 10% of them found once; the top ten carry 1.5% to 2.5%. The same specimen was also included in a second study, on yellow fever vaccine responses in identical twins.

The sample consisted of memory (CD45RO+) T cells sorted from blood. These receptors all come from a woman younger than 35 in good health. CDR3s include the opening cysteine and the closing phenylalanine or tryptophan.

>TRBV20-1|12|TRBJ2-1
CSAPPGGNEQFF
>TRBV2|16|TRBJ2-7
CASSGFGTTLNYEQYF
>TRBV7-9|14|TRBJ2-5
CASSSSSKAETQYF
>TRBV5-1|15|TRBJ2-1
CASSLVVIGEDEQFF
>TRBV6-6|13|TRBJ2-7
CASSQDGTYEQYF
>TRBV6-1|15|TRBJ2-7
CASRTLAGNSYEQYF
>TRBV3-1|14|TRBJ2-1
CASSLTRASNEQFF
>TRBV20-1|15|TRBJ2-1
CSARQPSGLGNEQFF
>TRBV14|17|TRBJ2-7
CASSQDFGESRSYEQYF
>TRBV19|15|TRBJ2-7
CASMASAKSSYEQYF
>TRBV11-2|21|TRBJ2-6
CASSRRAFPNSFSAGANVLTF
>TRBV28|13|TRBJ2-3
CASSLQNTDTQYF
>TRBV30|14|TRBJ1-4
CAWRRGGPNEKLFF
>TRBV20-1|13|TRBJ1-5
CSASGRGNQPQHF
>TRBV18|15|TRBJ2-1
CASSPRPRGQGEQFF
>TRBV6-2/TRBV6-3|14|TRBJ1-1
CASRLTAKNTEAFF
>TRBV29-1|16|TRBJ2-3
CSVETRVSGTADTQYF
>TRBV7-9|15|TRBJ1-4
CASSLAQGLGEKLFF
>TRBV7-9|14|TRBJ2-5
CASSAQMYQETQYF
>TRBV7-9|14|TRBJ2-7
CASSLGGASYEQYF
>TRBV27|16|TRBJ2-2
CASSLKGGGWTGELFF
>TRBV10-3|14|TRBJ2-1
CAISEYGKGNEQFF
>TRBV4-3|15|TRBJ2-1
CASSRGRAAYNEQFF